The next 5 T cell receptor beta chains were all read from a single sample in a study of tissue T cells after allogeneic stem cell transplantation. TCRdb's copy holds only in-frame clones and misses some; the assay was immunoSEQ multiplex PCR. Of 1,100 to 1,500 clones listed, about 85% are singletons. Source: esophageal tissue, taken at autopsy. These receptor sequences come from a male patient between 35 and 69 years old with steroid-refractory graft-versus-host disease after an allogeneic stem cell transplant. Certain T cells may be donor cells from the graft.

The CDR3 spells CASSRDSYSNQPQHF. The CDR3 nucleotides read TGTGCCAGTAGTAGGGACAGTTATAGCAATCAGCCCCAGCATTTT. The chain uses TRBV19 and TRBJ1-5, with 7 positions matching TRBD1. Germline V lookup: CDR1 LNHDA, CDR2 SQIVND (reference sequence). V shed 4 bases, J shed 0 bases, and the junction held 3 bases outside the gene matches. The CDR3 runs 15 residues.

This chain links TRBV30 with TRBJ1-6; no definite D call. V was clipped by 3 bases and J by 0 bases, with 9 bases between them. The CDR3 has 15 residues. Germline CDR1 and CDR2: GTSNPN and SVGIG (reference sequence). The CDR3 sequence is CAWSGKSSYNSPLHF. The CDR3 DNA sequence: TGTGCCTGGAGCGGGAAGAGCTCCTATAATTCACCCCTCCACTTT.

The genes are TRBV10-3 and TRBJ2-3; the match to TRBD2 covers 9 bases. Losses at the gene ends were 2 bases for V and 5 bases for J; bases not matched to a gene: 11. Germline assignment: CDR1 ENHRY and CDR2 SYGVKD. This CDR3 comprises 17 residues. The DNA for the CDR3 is TGTGCCATCAGTGAGCCCTTGAGCGGGGGGCCCGTAGATACGCAGTATTTT. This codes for CAISEPLSGGPVDTQYF.

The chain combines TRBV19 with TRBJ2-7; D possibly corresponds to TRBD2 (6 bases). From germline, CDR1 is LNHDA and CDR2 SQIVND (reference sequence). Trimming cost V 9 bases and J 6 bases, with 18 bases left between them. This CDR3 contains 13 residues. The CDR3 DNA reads TGTGCCAGCGGCAGGCCGGGAGCCTTCGAGCAGTACTTC. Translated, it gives CASGRPGAFEQYF.

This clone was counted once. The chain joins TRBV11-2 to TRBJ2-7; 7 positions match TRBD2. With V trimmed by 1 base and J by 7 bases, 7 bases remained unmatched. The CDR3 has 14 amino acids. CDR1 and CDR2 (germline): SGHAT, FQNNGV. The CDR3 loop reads CASSLVLSGGEQYF. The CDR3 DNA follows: TGTGCCAGCAGCTTAGTCCTCTCCGGGGGGGAGCAGTACTTC.